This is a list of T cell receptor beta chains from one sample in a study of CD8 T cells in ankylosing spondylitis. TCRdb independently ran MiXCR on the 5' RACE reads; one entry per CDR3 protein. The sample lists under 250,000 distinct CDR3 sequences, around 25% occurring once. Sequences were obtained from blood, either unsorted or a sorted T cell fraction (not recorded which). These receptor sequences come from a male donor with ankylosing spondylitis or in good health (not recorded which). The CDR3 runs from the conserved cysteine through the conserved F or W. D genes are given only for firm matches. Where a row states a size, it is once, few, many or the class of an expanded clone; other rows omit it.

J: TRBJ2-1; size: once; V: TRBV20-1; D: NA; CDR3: CSARDPTRYGNGEQFF; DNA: TGCAGTGCTAGAGATCCGACTAGGTATGGGAATGGTGAGCAGTTCTTC
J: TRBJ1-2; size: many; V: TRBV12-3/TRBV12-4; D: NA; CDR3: CASSSPGTGYGYTF; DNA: TGTGCCAGCAGTTCTCCCGGGACTGGCTATGGCTACACCTTC
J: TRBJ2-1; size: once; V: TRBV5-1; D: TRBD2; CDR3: CASSLAASGSYNEQFF; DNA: TGCGCCAGCAGCTTGGCGGCTAGCGGGAGTTACAATGAGCAGTTCTTC
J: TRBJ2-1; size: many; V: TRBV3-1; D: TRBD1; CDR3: CASSQQPSDRGNEQFF; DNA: TGTGCCAGCAGCCAACAACCCTCGGACAGGGGCAATGAGCAGTTCTTC
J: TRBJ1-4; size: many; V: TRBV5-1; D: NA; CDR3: CASSLDGSEKLFF; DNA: TGCGCCAGCAGCTTGGATGGGAGTGAAAAACTGTTTTTT
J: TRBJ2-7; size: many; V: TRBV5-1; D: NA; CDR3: CASSPVGGLRIYEQYF; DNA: TGCGCCAGCAGCCCCGTAGGGGGACTAAGGATCTACGAGCAGTACTTC
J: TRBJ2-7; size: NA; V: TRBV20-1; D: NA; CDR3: CSARDVASSYEQYF; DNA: TGCAGTGCTAGAGATGTGGCTAGTTCCTACGAGCAGTACTTC
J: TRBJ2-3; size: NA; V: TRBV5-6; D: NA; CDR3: CASSLGLGSMTDTQYF; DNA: TGTGCCAGCAGCTTGGGGCTCGGGAGTATGACAGATACGCAGTATTTT
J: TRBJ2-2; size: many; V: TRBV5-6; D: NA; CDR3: CASSGGTKNTGELFF; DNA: TGTGCCAGCAGCGGCGGGACAAAGAACACCGGGGAGCTGTTTTTT
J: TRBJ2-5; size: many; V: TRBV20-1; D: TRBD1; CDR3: CSAQKTGMQQETQYF; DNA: TGCAGTGCTCAAAAGACAGGGATGCAACAAGAGACCCAGTACTTC
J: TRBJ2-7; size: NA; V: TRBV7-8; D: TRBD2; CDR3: CASSLGPGGWSYEQYF; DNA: TGTGCCAGCAGCTTAGGGCCGGGGGGATGGTCCTACGAGCAGTACTTC
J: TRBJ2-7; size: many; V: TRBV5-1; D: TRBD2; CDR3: CASSLGLASGYEQYF; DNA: TGCGCCAGCAGCTTGGGACTAGCTTCGGGCTACGAGCAGTACTTC
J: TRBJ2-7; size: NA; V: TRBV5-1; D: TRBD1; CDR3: CASSWTGEAYEQYF; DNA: TGCGCCAGCAGCTGGACAGGGGAAGCCTACGAGCAGTACTTC
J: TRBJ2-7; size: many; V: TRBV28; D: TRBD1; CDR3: CASSLGQGQGRQYF; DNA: TGTGCCAGCAGTTTGGGCCAGGGACAGGGGAGACAGTACTTC
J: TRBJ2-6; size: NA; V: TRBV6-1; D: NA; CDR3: CASSATVGANVLTF; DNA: TGTGCCAGCAGTGCGACAGTTGGGGCCAACGTCCTGACTTTC
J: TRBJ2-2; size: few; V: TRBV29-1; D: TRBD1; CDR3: CSVEESRGTGELFF; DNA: TGCAGCGTTGAAGAAAGCAGGGGGACCGGGGAGCTGTTTTTT
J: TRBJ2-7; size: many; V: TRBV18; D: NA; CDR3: CASSPTGTVSYEQYF; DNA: TGTGCCAGCTCGCCCACCGGGACGGTGTCCTACGAGCAGTACTTC
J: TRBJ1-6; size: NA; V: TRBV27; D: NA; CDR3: CASSMWRGQPLHF; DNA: TGTGCCAGCAGCATGTGGAGAGGACAACCCCTCCACTTT
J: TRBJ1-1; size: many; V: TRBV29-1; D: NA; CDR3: CSARQPVGEAFF; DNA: TGCAGCGCCCGACAACCTGTTGGAGAAGCTTTCTTT
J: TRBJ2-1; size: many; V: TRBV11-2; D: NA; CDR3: CASSLTAKKGAEQFF; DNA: TGTGCCAGCAGCTTAACGGCTAAAAAGGGTGCTGAGCAGTTCTTC
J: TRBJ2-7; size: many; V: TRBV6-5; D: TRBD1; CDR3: CASSSWDRGTSYEQYF; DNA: TGTGCCAGCAGTTCCTGGGACAGGGGAACCTCCTACGAGCAGTACTTC
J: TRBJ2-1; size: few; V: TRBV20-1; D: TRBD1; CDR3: CSARSTGVVYNEQFF; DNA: TGCAGTGCTAGATCGACAGGGGTCGTCTACAATGAGCAGTTCTTC
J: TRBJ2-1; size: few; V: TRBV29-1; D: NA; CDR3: CSVSSSYNEQFF; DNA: TGCAGCGTCTCGAGCTCCTACAATGAGCAGTTCTTC
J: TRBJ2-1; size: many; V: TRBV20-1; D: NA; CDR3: CSAPRGGTYNEQFF; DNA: TGCAGTGCCCCGCGCGGCGGGACCTACAATGAGCAGTTCTTC
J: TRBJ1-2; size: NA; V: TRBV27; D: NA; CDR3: CASSFWAGANYGYTF; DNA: TGTGCCAGCAGTTTCTGGGCAGGGGCCAACTATGGCTACACCTTC
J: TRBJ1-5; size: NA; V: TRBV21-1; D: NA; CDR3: CASSRRNNQPQHF; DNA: TGTGCCAGCAGCAGGCGCAACAATCAGCCCCAGCATTTT
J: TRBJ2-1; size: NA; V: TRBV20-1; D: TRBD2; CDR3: CSARSGTSGTYNEQFF; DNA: TGCAGTGCTAGATCCGGGACTAGCGGCACCTACAATGAGCAGTTCTTC
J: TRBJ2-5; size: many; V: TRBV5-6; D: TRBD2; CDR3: CASSPLTSGRSETQYF; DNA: TGTGCCAGCAGCCCGTTGACTAGCGGGAGAAGTGAGACCCAGTACTTC
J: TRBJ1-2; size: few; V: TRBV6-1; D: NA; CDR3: CASRRGQTNYGYTF; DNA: TGTGCCAGCCGGCGTGGACAAACTAACTATGGCTACACCTTC
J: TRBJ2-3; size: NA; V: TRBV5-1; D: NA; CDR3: CASTLQDGDTQYF; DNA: TGCGCCAGCACCCTTCAAGACGGAGATACGCAGTATTTT
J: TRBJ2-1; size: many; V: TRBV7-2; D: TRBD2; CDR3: CASSLAGNSYNEQFF; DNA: TGTGCCAGCAGCCTAGCGGGAAACTCCTACAATGAGCAGTTCTTC
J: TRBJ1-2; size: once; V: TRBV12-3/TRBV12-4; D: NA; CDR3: CASSLEGRWGYTF; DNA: TGTGCCAGCAGTTTAGAGGGGCGTTGGGGCTACACCTTC
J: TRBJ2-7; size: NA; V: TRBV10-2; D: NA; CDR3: CASSGPSGQPYEQYF; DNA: TGCGCCAGCAGTGGCCCCTCGGGACAACCCTACGAGCAGTACTTC
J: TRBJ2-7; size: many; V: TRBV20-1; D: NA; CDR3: CSASSWTEKSYEQYF; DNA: TGCAGTGCTAGTAGTTGGACAGAAAAATCCTACGAGCAGTACTTC
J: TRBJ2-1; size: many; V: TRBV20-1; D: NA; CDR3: CSARDSPGLAYNEQFF; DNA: TGCAGTGCTAGAGACTCCCCGGGGCTAGCGTACAATGAGCAGTTCTTC
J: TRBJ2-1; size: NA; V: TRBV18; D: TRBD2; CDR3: CASSPPTSGRAVEQFF; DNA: TGTGCCAGCTCACCACCGACTAGCGGGAGGGCCGTTGAGCAGTTCTTC
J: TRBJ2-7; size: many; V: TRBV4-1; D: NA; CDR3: CASSQGEGYYEQYF; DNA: TGCGCCAGCAGCCAAGGTGAAGGATACTACGAGCAGTACTTC
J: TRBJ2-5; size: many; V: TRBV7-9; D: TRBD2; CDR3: CASSPRLAVQETQYF; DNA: TGTGCCAGCAGCCCCCGACTAGCGGTACAAGAGACCCAGTACTTC
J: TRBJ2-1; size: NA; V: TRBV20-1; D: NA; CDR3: CSASRVYNEQFF; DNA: TGCAGTGCTAGTAGAGTTTACAATGAGCAGTTCTTC
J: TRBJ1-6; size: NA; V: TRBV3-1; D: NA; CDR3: CASKPHGSDSPLHF; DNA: TGTGCCAGCAAACCCCACGGTTCGGATTCACCCCTCCACTTT
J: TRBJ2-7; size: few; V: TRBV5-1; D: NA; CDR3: CASSGGDYSGEAEQYF; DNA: TGCGCCAGCAGCGGGGGCGACTATAGCGGTGAAGCAGAGCAGTACTTC
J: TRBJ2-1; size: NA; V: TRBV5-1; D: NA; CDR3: CASSLSTEPYNEQFF; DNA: TGCGCCAGCAGCTTGTCCACAGAGCCCTACAATGAGCAGTTCTTC
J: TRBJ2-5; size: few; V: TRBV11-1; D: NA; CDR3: CASSFPKGETQYF; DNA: TGTGCCAGCAGCTTTCCGAAGGGAGAGACCCAGTACTTC
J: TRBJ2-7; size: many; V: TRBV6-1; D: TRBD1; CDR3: CASSETDRVGYEQYF; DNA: TGTGCCAGCAGTGAAACCGACAGGGTTGGCTACGAGCAGTACTTC
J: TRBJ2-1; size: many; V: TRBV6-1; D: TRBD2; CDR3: CASSEPGRDDNEQFF; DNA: TGTGCCAGCAGTGAACCCGGGAGGGACGACAATGAGCAGTTCTTC
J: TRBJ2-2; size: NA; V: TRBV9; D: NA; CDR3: CASSVSLGSTGELFF; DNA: TGTGCCAGCAGCGTGTCACTGGGAAGCACCGGGGAGCTGTTTTTT
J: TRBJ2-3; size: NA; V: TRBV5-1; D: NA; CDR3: CASSLGQGKDTQYF; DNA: TGCGCCAGCAGCTTGGGGCAGGGTAAGGATACGCAGTATTTT
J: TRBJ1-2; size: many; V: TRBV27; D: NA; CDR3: CASSPPGGLYGYTF; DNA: TGTGCCAGCAGCCCGCCTGGAGGGCTCTATGGCTACACCTTC
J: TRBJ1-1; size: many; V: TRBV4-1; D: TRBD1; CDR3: CASSQGRGRGREDTEAFF; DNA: TGCGCCAGCAGCCAAGGCCGGGGCAGGGGGCGCGAAGACACTGAAGCTTTCTTT
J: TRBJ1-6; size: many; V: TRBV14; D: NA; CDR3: CASSTGNRISPLHF; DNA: TGTGCCAGCTCCACAGGGAATAGGATTTCACCCCTCCACTTT
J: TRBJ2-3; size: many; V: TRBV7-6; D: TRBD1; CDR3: CASSQTQGWKADTQYF; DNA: TGTGCCAGCAGCCAGACACAGGGGTGGAAGGCAGATACGCAGTATTTT
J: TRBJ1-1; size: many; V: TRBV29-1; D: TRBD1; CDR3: CSGVFYGQVNTEAFF; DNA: TGCAGCGGCGTATTCTACGGACAGGTGAACACTGAAGCTTTCTTT